The 29 T cell receptor beta chains reported below all come from one sample, sequenced in a study of cytomegalovirus exposure and HLA in healthy donors. Use of 60 Vbeta and 13 Jbeta primers characterized the PCR. Some clones are missing from TCRdb's copy, which holds only in-frame ones; the method was immunoSEQ multiplex PCR. Counted here are over 75,000 clones, around three quarters occurring once; the ten biggest clones make up around 3%. The sample consisted of PBMCs. The receptors stem from a male donor in good health and CMV-seropositive.

This clone has just a few counts. This chain connects TRBV7-9 to TRBJ1-2, with a tentative D call TRBD1 (5 bases). Trimming shortened V by 1 base and J by 10 bases, and 13 bases separated the two germline ends. The CDR3 totals 13 residues. Germline loops: CDR1 SEHNR, CDR2 FQNEAQ (reference sequence). This CDR3 reads CASSLGQGNPYTF. As DNA, the CDR3 is TGTGCCAGCAGCTTAGGTCAGGGAAATCCCTACACCTTC.

The V gene is TRBV19, the J gene TRBJ1-2; D not certain. V was clipped by 1 base and J by 5 bases, with 2 bases between them. The CDR3 is 11 residues long. Germline V gene data show CDR1 as LNHDA and CDR2 as SQIVND (reference sequence). CDR3 nucleotides: TGTGCCAGTAGTATAGCATATGGCTACACCTTC. Amino acid sequence: CASSIAYGYTF.

This chain links TRBV4-2 with TRBJ2-1; TRBD1 is a possible D gene (5 bases). Germline CDR1 reads LGHNA; CDR2 reads YNFKEQ. The CDR3 is 15 amino acids. The V and J ends lost 1 base and 0 bases respectively, with 7 bases between them. CDR3 amino acids: CASSQGTPSYNEQFF. Written as DNA, the CDR3 is TGTGCCAGCAGCCAAGGGACACCCTCCTACAATGAGCAGTTCTTC.

The gene calls are TRBV5-6 and TRBJ1-2; 7 bases agree with TRBD1. V shed 3 bases and J 8 bases; nucleotides not matched to a gene: 13. CDR1 is SGHDT and CDR2 is YYEEEE in the germline V gene. This CDR3 is built from 15 residues. Here the CDR3 reads CASSWTDRAPRGYTF. The CDR3 region has the DNA TGTGCCAGCAGCTGGACTGACAGGGCCCCGCGCGGCTACACCTTC. The variable domain in full, completed from reference TRBV5-6 and TRBJ1-2, reads DAGVTQSPTHLIKTRGQQVTLRCSPKSGHDTVSWYQQALGQGPQFIFQYYEEEERQRGNFPDRFSGHQFPNYSSELNVNALLLGDSALYLCASSWTDRAPRGYTFGSGTRLTVV.

This chain joins TRBV5-1 and TRBJ1-1, with 10 bases identical to TRBD1. This CDR3 has 15 amino acids. V lost 4 bases and J lost 3; bases outside the gene matches: 6. Germline lookup yields CDR1 SGHRS and CDR2 YFSETQ. In DNA, the CDR3 is TGCGCCAGCAGCAAGGAGACAGGGGGCTACACTGAAGCTTTCTTT. The encoded protein is CASSKETGGYTEAFF.

This sequence joins TRBV9 and TRBJ2-3, with D possibly being TRBD1 (5 bases). There are 16 residues in the CDR3. Germline assignment: CDR1 SGDLS and CDR2 YYNGEE. V gave up 0 bases and J gave up 1 base, with 12 bases separating them. The CDR3 sequence: CASSVATGQRTDTQYF. CDR3 in DNA: TGTGCCAGCAGCGTAGCTACAGGCCAACGCACAGATACGCAGTATTTT.

The rearrangement uses TRBV30 and TRBJ1-4; maybe TRBD1 (6 bases). This CDR3 contains 13 residues. Trimming pared 5 bases from V and 4 bases from J, leaving 11 bases between. CDR1 GTSNPN and CDR2 SVGIG come from the germline V gene (reference sequence). For the CDR3, the DNA is TGTGCCTGGGCGACAGGATTTAATGAAAAACTGTTTTTT. This encodes CAWATGFNEKLFF.

This chain connects TRBV5-8 to TRBJ2-2; tentative D call: TRBD1 (5 bases). The length of the CDR3 is 15 residues. Deletions cut 3 bases from V and 3 bases from J, with 12 bases between. CDR1 and CDR2 (germline): SGHTS, YDEGEE. The CDR3 nucleotides read TGTGCCAGCAGCTATGACATAGGGGACACCGGGGAGCTGTTTTTT. It specifies CASSYDIGDTGELFF. Combining the CDR3 with reference TRBV5-8 and TRBJ2-2 gives the whole variable domain EAGVTQSPTHLIKTRGQQATLRCSPISGHTSVYWYQQALGLGLQFLLWYDEGEERNRGNFPPRFSGRQFPNYSSELNVNALELEDSALYLCASSYDIGDTGELFFGEGSRLTVL.

The chain has TRBV30 and TRBJ1-1, with D possibly being TRBD1 (5 bases). This CDR3 has 14 amino acids. Per germline, CDR1 GTSNPN and CDR2 SVGIG (reference sequence). The ends were cut back, 2 bases at V and 1 base at J, with 11 bases in the middle. CDR3 sequence (DNA): TGTGCCTGGAGTTCCCCCGGACAGAACACTGAAGCTTTCTTT. Translated, it gives CAWSSPGQNTEAFF.

The chain recombines TRBV6-1 with TRBJ1-2; maybe TRBD1 (5 bases). Germline V gene lookup returns CDR1 MNHNS and CDR2 SASEGT. The CDR3 runs 15 residues. With 10 bases removed from V and 3 bases from J, the gap between germline ends came to 21 bases. CDR3 coding DNA: TGTGCCATCTTAAATCCGGGACTTAAAGACTATGGCTACACCTTC. This codes for CAILNPGLKDYGYTF.

The rearrangement uses TRBV5-4 and TRBJ2-4, with TRBD2 identical over 9 bases. After removal of 2 bases from V and 6 bases from J, the junction contained 6 bases not matched to a gene. The CDR3 has 15 residues. The germline CDR1 and CDR2 sequences are SGHNT and YYREEE (reference sequence). The CDR3, as DNA: TGTGCCAGCAGCTTTAGCGGGGGCCGAGGAAACATTCAGTACTTC. This codes for CASSFSGGRGNIQYF.

The chain links TRBV6-5 to TRBJ1-1, with 8 bases fitting TRBD1. In germline, CDR1 is MNHEY, CDR2 SVGAGI. The CDR3 extends over 11 amino acids. Trimming cost V 6 bases and J 9 bases; bases outside gene matches: 3. Here the CDR3 reads CASSRQGQAFF. In nucleotides, the CDR3 is TGTGCCAGCAGCCGACAGGGGCAAGCTTTCTTT.

V gene TRBV4-1 combines with J gene TRBJ2-1; D might be TRBD2 (5 bases). V lost 1 base, J lost 7 bases, and 11 bases lay in between. The CDR3 has 14 residues. Per the germline V gene, CDR1 is MGHRA and CDR2 is YSYEKL. The CDR3 sequence: CASSQGGRGNEQFF. CDR3 nucleotide sequence: TGCGCCAGCAGCCAAGGAGGGCGCGGAAATGAGCAGTTCTTC.

This clone has more than one count but fewer than ten. This rearrangement joins TRBV2 to TRBJ2-2; 9 nucleotides line up with TRBD2. Germline CDR1 SNHLY, CDR2 FYNNEI. The CDR3 has 15 residues. After removal of 7 bases from V and 5 bases from J, the junction contained 8 bases not matched to a gene. The CDR3 nucleotides are TGTGCCAGCACGGGCGGGGGGGCCCGGACCGGGGAGCTGTTTTTT. Translated: CASTGGGARTGELFF.

The chain uses TRBV7-6 and TRBJ1-4; 10 bases are shared with TRBD1. The germline V gene encodes CDR1 SGHVS and CDR2 FNYEAQ. The CDR3 covers 15 residues. V lost 6 bases to trimming and J lost 2 bases; unmatched junction nucleotides: 3. Here the CDR3 DNA reads TGTGCCAGCAGGGACAGGGGGGCCACTAATGAAAAACTGTTTTTT. This gives the protein CASRDRGATNEKLFF. The complete variable domain, with remaining parts taken from reference TRBV7-6 and TRBJ1-4, reads GAGVSQSPRYKVTKRGQDVALRCDPISGHVSLYWYRQALGQGPEFLTYFNYEAQQDKSGLPNDRFSAERPEGSISTLTIQRTEQRDSAMYRCASRDRGATNEKLFFGSGTQLSVL.

This clone was seen just once. J is TRBJ2-7 and V is TRBV30; perhaps TRBD1 as D (6 bases). Deletions cut 1 base from V and 0 bases from J, with 7 bases between. The germline V gene encodes CDR1 GTSNPN and CDR2 SVGIG (reference sequence). This CDR3 has 13 amino acids. For the CDR3, the DNA is TGTGCCTGGAGTGCAGGGGTCTCCTACGAGCAGTACTTC. Translated: CAWSAGVSYEQYF.

The chain combines TRBV25-1 with TRBJ1-5; 11 bases line up with TRBD1. Germline assignment: CDR1 MGHDK and CDR2 SYGVNS. After removal of 5 bases from V and 5 bases from J, the junction contained 5 bases not matched to a gene. The CDR3 runs 15 residues. The CDR3: CASSKGQGVDQPQHF. CDR3 coding DNA: TGTGCCAGCAGTAAGGGACAGGGGGTAGATCAGCCCCAGCATTTT.

This clone was seen just once. The V and J genes are TRBV4-2 and TRBJ2-1; 16 bases agree with TRBD2. CDR3 length: 17 amino acids. After removal of 0 bases from V and 7 bases from J, the junction contained 3 bases not matched to a gene. From germline, CDR1 is LGHNA and CDR2 YNFKEQ. The CDR3 reads CASSQDPGLAGGNEQFF. DNA for the CDR3: TGTGCCAGCAGCCAAGATCCGGGACTAGCGGGGGGGAATGAGCAGTTCTTC.

The genes are TRBV20-1 and TRBJ2-7; perhaps TRBD2 as D (5 bases). The CDR3 is 11 residues long. V lost 3 bases, J lost 4 bases, and 7 bases lay in between. Germline V gives CDR1 DFQATT, CDR2 SNEGSKA (reference sequence). The CDR3 sequence: CSARAGYEQYF. CDR3 coding DNA: TGCAGTGCTAGGGCGGGTTACGAGCAGTACTTC.

Here the CDR3 reads CASSRQGQGQPQHF. The CDR3 DNA is TGTGCCAGCAGCCGACAGGGGCAGGGTCAGCCCCAGCATTTT. The chain joins TRBV14 to TRBJ1-5, with 8 bases aligning to TRBD1. J lost 6 bases, V lost 4 bases, and 5 bases had no gene match. The CDR3 loop spans 14 amino acids. Germline CDR1 is SGHDN and CDR2 is FVKESK.

This chain joins TRBV7-2 and TRBJ2-3; 11 nucleotides agree with TRBD2. This CDR3 spans 16 amino acids. The junction had 3 bases not matched to a gene; V was cut back by 4 bases and J by 0 bases. Germline CDR1 reads SGHTA; CDR2 reads FQGNSA. The CDR3 reads CASSSIAGGSTDTQYF. DNA for the CDR3: TGTGCCAGCAGCTCCATAGCGGGGGGGAGCACAGATACGCAGTATTTT. Variable domain in full (rest from reference TRBV7-2 and TRBJ2-3): GAGVSQSPSNKVTEKGKDVELRCDPISGHTALYWYRQSLGQGLEFLIYFQGNSAPDKSGLPSDRFSAERTGGSVSTLTIQRTQQEDSAVYLCASSSIAGGSTDTQYFGPGTRLTVL.

This clone was recorded a few times. The chain's CDR3 is CSVEIGQGVTEAFF. In DNA, the CDR3 is TGCAGCGTTGAAATTGGACAGGGAGTCACTGAAGCTTTCTTT. The V call is TRBV29-1, the J call TRBJ1-1, with 8 bases lining up with TRBD1. CDR3 length: 14 amino acids. Germline CDR1 SQVTM, CDR2 ANQGSEA. Losses at the gene ends were 2 bases for V and 4 bases for J; bases not matched to a gene: 6.

The chain recombines TRBV30 with TRBJ1-3; D not certain. From germline, CDR1 is GTSNPN and CDR2 SVGIG (reference sequence). This CDR3 comprises 13 residues. V was clipped by 0 bases and J by 3 bases, with 6 bases between them. In DNA, the CDR3 is TGTGCCTGGAGTGTACGTAGTGGAAACACCATATATTTT. Translated: CAWSVRSGNTIYF. Full variable domain (rest looked up from reference TRBV30 and TRBJ1-3): SQTIHQWPATLVQPVGSPLSLECTVEGTSNPNLYWYRQAAGRGLQLLFYSVGIGQISSEVPQNLSASRPQDRQFILSSKKLLLSDSGFYLCAWSVRSGNTIYFGEGSWLTVV.

The V call is TRBV30, the J call TRBJ1-2, with a weak D call TRBD1 (5 bases). Germline V gene lookup returns CDR1 GTSNPN and CDR2 SVGIG (reference sequence). V was clipped by 3 bases and J by 7 bases, with 15 bases between them. The CDR3 has 13 amino acids. CDR3 DNA sequence: TGTGCCTGGAGGGGGCGCCCGGGGGGTGGCTACACCTTC. Its protein is CAWRGRPGGGYTF.

The chain has TRBV30 and TRBJ2-5, with D unresolved. The CDR3 runs 10 residues. The germline V gene has CDR1 GTSNPN and CDR2 SVGIG (reference sequence). Deletions cut 6 bases from V and 4 bases from J, with 6 bases between. The CDR3, as DNA: TGTGCCTGCGGTGGAGAGACCCAGTACTTC. Protein product: CACGGETQYF.

The chain links TRBV28 to TRBJ1-1; 7 positions match TRBD1. This CDR3 comprises 15 residues. Germline loops: CDR1 MDHEN, CDR2 SYDVKM. V lost 6 bases and J lost 1; bases outside the gene matches: 8. The CDR3 bases are TGTGCCAGCAGGGCTGAGAGGGACAGGAACACTGAAGCTTTCTTT. Residues: CASRAERDRNTEAFF.

The chain joins TRBV7-3 to TRBJ2-5, with TRBD1 matching 9 bases. The CDR3 sequence is 13 residues long. Germline V lookup: CDR1 SGHTA, CDR2 FQGTGA. The V segment lost 5 bases and the J segment 4 bases; nucleotides outside the gene matches: 2. For the CDR3, the DNA is TGTGCCAGCAGCACGACAGGGGGAGAGACCCAGTACTTC. Its protein product is CASSTTGGETQYF. The full variable domain, its missing parts supplied by reference TRBV7-3 and TRBJ2-5, is GAGVSQTPSNKVTEKGKYVELRCDPISGHTALYWYRQSLGQGPEFLIYFQGTGAADDSGLPNDRFFAVRPEGSVSTLKIQRTERGDSAVYLCASSTTGGETQYFGPGTRLLVL.

V and J are TRBV29-1 and TRBJ2-2; 7 nucleotides line up with TRBD1. Germline CDR1 SQVTM, CDR2 ANQGSEA. The CDR3 covers 14 residues. Germline trimming cut 6 bases from V and 5 bases from J; bases unmatched to any gene: 9. CDR3 DNA: TGCAGCGTCGGGGCCCAGACAGGGACCGGGGAGCTGTTTTTT. Protein: CSVGAQTGTGELFF.

The chain links TRBV6-5 to TRBJ2-7, with unresolved D. This CDR3 contains 15 residues. Germline CDR1 and CDR2: MNHEY and SVGAGI. The V end was cut by 0 bases, the J end by 1 base, with 10 bases between. The DNA for the CDR3 is TGTGCCAGCAGTTACTCGTACACCGGGTCCTACGAGCAGTACTTC. Translated: CASSYSYTGSYEQYF.